A selection of T cell receptor beta chains follows, all from one sample in a study of CD8 T cells in Susac syndrome. One entry per CDR3 protein, called by TCRdb with MiXCR from the immunoSEQ multiplex PCR reads. This sample carries tens of thousands of distinct CDR3 sequences, around 95% of them seen once, and the ten largest clones take 0.4% to 0.5%. What was sequenced was CD8+ T cells from PBMCs. These receptors all stem from a human donor with Susac syndrome. Each CDR3 is given with its conserved first and last residue. The D gene is left open where the match is weak. Expanded clones get a size class; other rows say once, few or many, or leave the size out.

-,TRBJ2-7,TRBV13,-,TGTGCCAGCAGCTTAGGTCGGAGTGGACCTCGGGCGGGAGAGCAGTACTTC,CASSLGRSGPRAGEQYF
-,TRBJ1-1,TRBV6-1,TRBD1,TGTGCCAGCAGTGATGAACCGACAGGGTCGACTGAAGCTTTCTTT,CASSDEPTGSTEAFF
-,TRBJ2-2,TRBV9,TRBD1,TGTGCCAGCACCGACCGGGACAGTAACACCGGGGAGCTGTTTTTT,CASTDRDSNTGELFF
-,TRBJ2-7,TRBV4-3,-,TGCGCCAGCAGCCAAGCGGCGGCAGGGGTATCCTACGAGCAGTACTTC,CASSQAAAGVSYEQYF
-,TRBJ2-1,TRBV29-1,-,TGCAGCGCAGAACGGGGCGGGGAGCAGTTCTTC,CSAERGGEQFF
-,TRBJ2-1,TRBV7-9,TRBD2,TGTGCCAGCAGCGGGGATAGCGGGAGGATCTGGAATGAGCAGTTCTTC,CASSGDSGRIWNEQFF
-,TRBJ2-3,TRBV30,TRBD1,TGTGCCTGGTCGGGGGACAGGGGGCTAGTAGATACGCAGTATTTT,CAWSGDRGLVDTQYF
-,TRBJ2-1,TRBV28,-,TGTGCCAGCAGTTTAGGTCGGGGGAATGAGCAGTTCTTC,CASSLGRGNEQFF
-,TRBJ2-3,TRBV29-1,TRBD1,TGCAGCGTTGAACCTTCGACAGGGAGATCAGATACGCAGTATTTT,CSVEPSTGRSDTQYF
-,TRBJ1-2,TRBV20-1,TRBD1,TGCAGTGCACCGACAGGGGGCAACTATGGCTACACCTTC,CSAPTGGNYGYTF
-,TRBJ1-5,TRBV7-6,-,TGTGCCAGCAGCTTGGACTATCAGCCCCAGCATTTT,CASSLDYQPQHF
-,TRBJ2-1,TRBV6-5,-,TGTGCCAGCAGTTCACCGCAGGGCTCCTACAATGAGCAGTTCTTC,CASSSPQGSYNEQFF
-,TRBJ1-5,TRBV10-3,-,TGTGCCATCAGCGACGGGACGGGCAATCAGCCCCAGCATTTT,CAISDGTGNQPQHF
once,TRBJ2-4,TRBV12-3/TRBV12-4,-,TGTGCCAGCAGTTTAGGGGACACGCTCTACATTCAGTACTTC,CASSLGDTLYIQYF
-,TRBJ2-7,TRBV5-4,-,TGTGCCAGCAGCTTGAAAGGCTACGAGCAGTACTTC,CASSLKGYEQYF
once,TRBJ2-1,TRBV25-1,TRBD2,TGTGCCAGCAGCGGGACTAGAGGGAATGAGCAGTTCTTC,CASSGTRGNEQFF
-,TRBJ2-1,TRBV5-1,-,TGCGCCAGCAGCTTGGGCCAGGGTAACGATGAGCAGTTCTTC,CASSLGQGNDEQFF
-,TRBJ2-7,TRBV7-2,-,TGTGCCAGCAGCTTAGTCCCGGGCCACCACGAGCAGTACTTC,CASSLVPGHHEQYF
-,TRBJ2-1,TRBV20-1,-,TGCAGTGCTAGAGGAAGAGAGACCAGCAGGATCTACAATGAGCAGTTCTTC,CSARGRETSRIYNEQFF
-,TRBJ2-1,TRBV19,-,TGTGCCAGTAGTATTGGGAATAATGAGCAGTTCTTC,CASSIGNNEQFF
-,TRBJ2-1,TRBV7-9,TRBD2,TGTGCCAGCAGCTCGGGACTAGCGGTGTACAATGAGCAGTTCTTC,CASSSGLAVYNEQFF
-,TRBJ2-1,TRBV20-1,-,TGCAGTGCTAGAGATGATCCGGTTGAGCAGTTCTTC,CSARDDPVEQFF
-,TRBJ2-5,TRBV30,TRBD1,TGTGCCTGGACCCCGGGACAGGGGGTTGGGACCCAGTACTTC,CAWTPGQGVGTQYF
-,TRBJ2-7,TRBV10-3,TRBD2,TGTGCCATCAGTGAGTCGACGGGGGGGGCCTACGAGCAGTACTTC,CAISESTGGAYEQYF
-,TRBJ2-7,TRBV20-1,-,TGCAGTGCTAGATCTCCCCCGAGCTCCTACGAGCAGTACTTC,CSARSPPSSYEQYF
-,TRBJ2-7,TRBV5-4,-,TGTGCCAGCAGCCTGACTAGTGTGGGCGAGCAGTACTTC,CASSLTSVGEQYF
once,TRBJ1-1,TRBV14,-,TGTGCCAGCAGCCAAGTCGGAGGGGCCACTGAAGCTTTCTTT,CASSQVGGATEAFF
-,TRBJ2-7,TRBV12-3/TRBV12-4,TRBD1,TGTGCCAGCAGTAAACAGGGGTTCTGGGACGAGCAGTACTTC,CASSKQGFWDEQYF
-,TRBJ2-5,TRBV14,TRBD2,TGTGCCAGCAGCCAAGACGGGAGGGTGGAGACCCAGTACTTC,CASSQDGRVETQYF
-,TRBJ1-2,TRBV14,-,TGTGCCAGCAGCCAAGGGGCGATTTATGGCTACACCTTC,CASSQGAIYGYTF
-,TRBJ2-7,TRBV7-9,TRBD1,TGTGCCAGCAGCCCGAGGACAGGGAGGATAGACGAGCAGTACTTC,CASSPRTGRIDEQYF
-,TRBJ2-7,TRBV3-1,-,TGTGCCAGCAGCCAAGGGTCCAGGGTCTACGAGCAGTACTTC,CASSQGSRVYEQYF
-,TRBJ2-7,TRBV6-5,-,TGTGCCAGCAGTTTTTGGGGTTCGGAGGAGCAGTACTTC,CASSFWGSEEQYF
-,TRBJ1-1,TRBV9,-,TGTGCCAGCAGCGATACTGGACAGACGAACACTGAAGCTTTCTTT,CASSDTGQTNTEAFF
-,TRBJ1-5,TRBV3-1,-,TGTGCCAGCAGCCAAGGGGGTTTGGCCCAGCCCCAGCATTTT,CASSQGGLAQPQHF
-,TRBJ2-1,TRBV12-3/TRBV12-4,-,TGTGCCAGCAGTTTACCACCCGGGCCCGGACTTTCACCATTGAGCTCCTACAATGAGCAGTTCTTC,CASSLPPGPGLSPLSSYNEQFF
-,TRBJ1-2,TRBV19,-,TGTGCCAGTAGTCCCACGACAGACAATGGCTACACCTTC,CASSPTTDNGYTF
-,TRBJ2-4,TRBV5-6,-,TGTGCCAACCCCCATACAGGGTTTATGAACATTCAGTACTTC,CANPHTGFMNIQYF
-,TRBJ2-7,TRBV28,TRBD1,TGTGCCAGCAGGGCGACAGGGGAAGGCGAGCAGTACTTC,CASRATGEGEQYF
once,TRBJ2-3,TRBV5-4,TRBD1,TGTGCCAGCAGCTTCAACGGACAGGGGGCAAGGGCAGATACGCAGTATTTT,CASSFNGQGARADTQYF